These 29 T cell receptor beta chains came from one sample sequenced in a study of OX40 agonist ivuxolimab in advanced cancers. The assay was immunoSEQ multiplex PCR, and TCRdb's table has in-frame clones only and misses some. The sample shows 90,000 to 100,000 clones, less than 90% of them seen only once. The starting material was CD4+ or CD8+ T cells sorted from blood, obtained in a trial of the OX40 agonist ivuxolimab. All receptors come from an adult with an advanced solid tumor such as melanoma, head and neck, liver or kidney cancer.

The chain couples TRBV2 to TRBJ1-5; D gene ambiguous. Trimming took off 6 bases at V and 6 bases at J, with 15 bases between the two ends. This CDR3 has 14 residues. The germline V gene has CDR1 SNHLY and CDR2 FYNNEI. The chain's CDR3 is CASRPSSVGQPQHF. The CDR3 DNA reads TGTGCCAGCAGGCCTTCGTCGGTAGGTCAGCCCCAGCATTTT.

V usage is TRBV19 and J usage is TRBJ1-5; no clear D. This CDR3 is 15 amino acids long. CDR1 is LNHDA, CDR2 SQIVND, per germline (reference sequence). V gave up 1 base and J gave up 0 bases, with 7 bases separating them. For the CDR3, the DNA is TGTGCCAGTAGTATAGGAGATTATAGCAATCAGCCCCAGCATTTT. This encodes CASSIGDYSNQPQHF. The whole variable domain, remainder taken from reference TRBV19 and TRBJ1-5, is DGGITQSPKYLFRKEGQNVTLSCEQNLNHDAMYWYRQDPGQGLRLIYYSQIVNDFQKGDIAEGYSVSREKKESFPLTVTSAQKNPTAFYLCASSIGDYSNQPQHFGDGTRLSIL.

This clone has only one observation. The rearrangement links TRBV21-1 to TRBJ2-4. TRBV21-1 is a recognized pseudogene. The CDR3 consists of 14 residues. DNA of the CDR3: TGTGCCAGCAGCTTCCGGGACGGTGGGAACATTCAGTACTTC. It codes for CASSFRDGGNIQYF.

This clone was seen a single time. The rearrangement joins TRBV29-1 to TRBJ1-4, with 7 bases fitting TRBD1. Germline lookup yields CDR1 SQVTM and CDR2 ANQGSEA. Losses at the gene ends were 7 bases for V and 5 bases for J; bases not matched to a gene: 7. This CDR3 region has 13 residues. CDR3 region: CSAFRGENEKLFF. In DNA, the CDR3 is TGCAGCGCTTTCAGGGGGGAGAATGAAAAACTGTTTTTT.

This chain connects TRBV2 to TRBJ2-3; no reliable D call. V gave up 6 bases and J gave up 2 bases, with 9 bases separating them. Per the germline V gene, CDR1 is SNHLY and CDR2 is FYNNEI. The CDR3 covers 13 residues. The CDR3 nucleotides read TGTGCCAGCAGAGCTTTAGTCACAGATACGCAGTATTTT. This sequence encodes CASRALVTDTQYF.

This chain links TRBV5-1 with TRBJ2-3; D is possibly TRBD2 (6 bases). Germline values: CDR1 SGHRS, CDR2 YFSETQ. CDR3 length: 16 amino acids. With 1 base removed from V and 0 bases from J, the gap between germline ends came to 12 bases. CDR3 nucleotide sequence: TGCGCCAGCAGCTTGAGTGGAGGGTTTAGCACAGATACGCAGTATTTT. It yields the protein CASSLSGGFSTDTQYF.

The rearrangement uses TRBV30 and TRBJ1-5, with TRBD1 matching 8 bases. CDR3 length: 16 amino acids. The trim removed 1 base at V and 3 bases at J, leaving 8 bases unmatched. From germline, CDR1 is GTSNPN and CDR2 SVGIG (reference sequence). The CDR3 DNA reads as TGTGCCTGGAGTGCCCTCCAGGGGGCTTCCAATCAGCCCCAGCATTTT. It codes for CAWSALQGASNQPQHF.

The gene calls are TRBV5-8 and TRBJ1-2, with a possible D match to TRBD1 (5 bases). Germline lookup yields CDR1 SGHTS and CDR2 YDEGEE. The CDR3 has 15 residues. Deletions cut 0 bases from V and 0 bases from J, with 9 bases between. CDR3 coding DNA: TGTGCCAGCAGCTTGGGACAGCGTTCTAACTATGGCTACACCTTC. This translates into CASSLGQRSNYGYTF.

V usage is TRBV6-5 and J usage is TRBJ1-4; D unclear. The CDR3 is 14 amino acids. CDR1 MNHEY and CDR2 SVGAGI come from the germline V gene. Trimming removed 6 bases from V and 7 bases from J, with 15 bases in between. This chain's CDR3 is CASRRTPLAEKLFF. DNA for the CDR3: TGTGCCAGCAGGAGGACGCCCCTGGCTGAAAAACTGTTTTTT.

CDR3 loop: CASSVESGPGGEKLFF. The CDR3 bases are TGTGCCAGCAGCGTGGAATCCGGACCCGGAGGTGAAAAACTGTTTTTT. The chain joins TRBV5-6 to TRBJ1-4; D remains ambiguous. V gave up 4 bases and J gave up 7 bases, with 20 bases separating them. Germline loops: CDR1 SGHDT, CDR2 YYEEEE. This CDR3 has 16 residues.

This clone appeared once. The chain couples TRBV5-8 to TRBJ1-2; 8 bases map to TRBD1. CDR1 and CDR2 from the germline V gene are SGHTS and YDEGEE. V dropped 5 bases and J dropped 8; count of bases not matched to a gene: 11. This CDR3 spans 14 amino acids. CDR3 amino acids: CASSPPGGKRGYTF. The CDR3 DNA is TGTGCCAGCAGTCCTCCAGGGGGCAAAAGAGGCTACACCTTC.

This clone showed up just a few times. The J gene is TRBJ1-6, the V gene TRBV4-2; D remains ambiguous. Germline V gene sequence: CDR1 LGHNA, CDR2 YNFKEQ. The CDR3 runs 16 residues. V was cut by 3 bases and J by 0 bases, with 9 bases left in between. The CDR3, as DNA: TGTGCCAGCAGCCATTCTCTGAGCTCCTATAATTCACCCCTCCACTTT. It translates to CASSHSLSSYNSPLHF.

The chain joins TRBV19 to TRBJ2-1, with 14 bases fitting TRBD2. CDR1 is LNHDA, CDR2 SQIVND, per germline (reference sequence). Losses at the gene ends were 5 bases for V and 6 bases for J; bases not matched to a gene: 6. This CDR3 comprises 16 residues. The CDR3 DNA sequence: TGTGCCAGTAGTGACCCCGGGACTAGCGGGGGCAATGAGCAGTTCTTC. Amino acid sequence: CASSDPGTSGGNEQFF.

The chain uses TRBV9 and TRBJ2-1; 15 bases match TRBD2. The CDR3 sequence is 16 residues long. V lost 2 bases and J lost 7; bases outside the gene matches: 4. Germline V lookup: CDR1 SGDLS, CDR2 YYNGEE. The DNA for the CDR3 is TGTGCCAGCAGCGTTGGACTAGCGGGAGGGCTGAATGAGCAGTTCTTC. This translates into CASSVGLAGGLNEQFF.

The chain uses TRBV20-1 and TRBJ1-2; D gene unclear. The CDR3 sequence is 11 residues long. Per the germline V gene, CDR1 is DFQATT and CDR2 is SNEGSKA (reference sequence). The V end was cut by 0 bases, the J end by 5 bases, with 4 bases between. The CDR3 here is CSAREGYGYTF. The DNA for the CDR3 is TGCAGTGCTAGAGAAGGTTATGGCTACACCTTC.

The chain has TRBV11-2 and TRBJ2-1; D might be TRBD1 (5 bases). The germline gives CDR1 SGHAT, CDR2 FQNNGV. Between the trimmed V and J ends, which lost 3 bases and 6 bases, there was a span of 9 bases. This CDR3 contains 13 residues. CDR3 nucleotide sequence: TGTGCCAGCAGCTTTTCTGGGGCCAATGAGCAGTTCTTC. Protein sequence: CASSFSGANEQFF.

The chain has TRBV5-1 and TRBJ1-1; 7 positions match TRBD1. The ends lost 0 bases at V and 1 base at J; junction bases unmatched: 3. CDR3 length: 15 residues. Germline loops: CDR1 SGHRS, CDR2 YFSETQ. This CDR3 reads CASSLEGARNTEAFF. In DNA, the CDR3 is TGCGCCAGCAGCTTGGAGGGGGCGCGGAACACTGAAGCTTTCTTT.

V gene TRBV2 combines with J gene TRBJ2-1, with D unclear. The CDR3 runs 13 residues. CDR1 SNHLY and CDR2 FYNNEI come from the germline V gene. The V end was cut by 0 bases, the J end by 12 bases, with 12 bases between. CDR3 in DNA: TGTGCCAGCAGTGAAGCCGAGGTCAACTGGCAGTTCTTC. It translates to CASSEAEVNWQFF.

The J gene is TRBJ2-3, the V gene TRBV5-1; D might be TRBD2 (6 bases). The germline V and J ends were trimmed by 0 bases and 2 bases, with 13 bases remaining between them. Germline loops: CDR1 SGHRS, CDR2 YFSETQ. The CDR3 totals 16 residues. CDR3 bases: TGCGCCAGCAGCTTGGAGGGGACTGTGCTCACAGATACGCAGTATTTT. It translates to CASSLEGTVLTDTQYF.

The chain uses TRBV7-6 and TRBJ1-5; D is uncertain. This CDR3 has 13 residues. The V and J ends lost 6 bases and 2 bases respectively, with 8 bases between them. Germline-derived CDR1 and CDR2 are SGHVS and FNYEAQ. The CDR3 reads CASSPQGNQPQHF. CDR3 nucleotides: TGTGCCAGCAGTCCCCAGGGCAATCAGCCCCAGCATTTT. Combining the CDR3 with reference TRBV7-6 and TRBJ1-5 gives the whole variable domain GAGVSQSPRYKVTKRGQDVALRCDPISGHVSLYWYRQALGQGPEFLTYFNYEAQQDKSGLPNDRFSAERPEGSISTLTIQRTEQRDSAMYRCASSPQGNQPQHFGDGTRLSIL.

V usage is TRBV29-1 and J usage is TRBJ2-7; possibly TRBD1 for D (5 bases). Between the trimmed V and J ends, which lost 7 bases and 3 bases, there was a span of 13 bases. This CDR3 has 12 residues. CDR1 and CDR2 from the germline V gene are SQVTM and ANQGSEA. The CDR3 coding sequence is TGCAGCGCAGGGTCACCCAGCTACGAGCAGTACTTC. This encodes CSAGSPSYEQYF.

J is TRBJ1-1 and V is TRBV2, with D unclear. This CDR3 has 14 residues. The germline CDR1 and CDR2 sequences are SNHLY and FYNNEI. V was clipped by 7 bases and J by 1 base, with 13 bases between them. CDR3: CASTRPYQNTEAFF. The CDR3 bases are TGTGCCAGCACCCGGCCCTACCAGAACACTGAAGCTTTCTTT.

This rearrangement joins TRBV9 to TRBJ2-2, with D perhaps TRBD1 or TRBD2 (5 bases each). V lost 3 bases and J 4 bases, leaving 16 bases between the germline ends. Germline V gene sequence: CDR1 SGDLS, CDR2 YYNGEE. The CDR3 runs 16 residues. The CDR3 DNA reads TGTGCCAGCAGCGGAGCCGGGACGGGTGCCACCGGGGAGCTGTTTTTT. Protein product: CASSGAGTGATGELFF.

The chain uses TRBV30 and TRBJ2-5, with D unresolved. Germline CDR1 is GTSNPN and CDR2 is SVGIG (reference sequence). V was clipped by 2 bases and J by 2 bases, with 12 bases between them. CDR3 length: 14 residues. The DNA of the CDR3 is TGTGCCTGGAGTCTCTACCAACAGCAAGAGACCCAGTACTTC. This gives the protein CAWSLYQQQETQYF.

The chain employs TRBV15 and TRBJ2-4; 9 bases line up with TRBD2. V lost 8 bases to trimming and J lost 14 bases; unmatched junction nucleotides: 16. Germline V CDR1 and CDR2: LNHNV, YYDKDF (reference sequence). The CDR3 loop spans 14 amino acids. This CDR3 reads CATSPGVAGEVKYF. CDR3 bases: TGTGCCACCTCCCCGGGTGTAGCGGGAGAGGTAAAGTACTTC.

This chain connects TRBV5-6 to TRBJ1-2; 7 bases align to TRBD1. Germline V gene sequence: CDR1 SGHDT, CDR2 YYEEEE. V shed 4 bases and J 1 base; nucleotides not matched to a gene: 7. The CDR3 length is 15 residues. DNA of the CDR3: TGTGCCAGCAGCCCCGGGACAGTACTTAACTATGGCTACACCTTC. This gives the protein CASSPGTVLNYGYTF.

This clone showed up just once. The chain couples TRBV9 to TRBJ2-3; TRBD1 matches at 9 bases. The CDR3 covers 15 residues. J gave up 5 bases and V 0 bases, and 4 bases lay outside the gene matches. CDR1 and CDR2 from the germline V gene are SGDLS and YYNGEE. Here the CDR3 DNA reads TGTGCCAGCAGCGTAGGGGGACAGGGATTAGATACGCAGTATTTT. Translated: CASSVGGQGLDTQYF.

CDR3 protein: CASSPTGTQGNIQYF. The CDR3 nucleotides are TGTGCCAGCAGCCCGACCGGGACCCAGGGGAACATTCAGTACTTC. This sequence joins TRBV7-8 and TRBJ2-4; D is possibly TRBD1 (6 bases). The length of the CDR3 is 15 residues. Germline-derived CDR1 and CDR2 are SGHVS and FQNEAQ. Trimming took 5 bases from V and 7 from J, leaving 18 bases between them.

This clone has a single count. This sequence joins TRBV6-6 and TRBJ2-6; D is ambiguous. CDR1 and CDR2 from the germline V gene are MNHNY and SVGAGI (reference sequence). The CDR3 sequence is 14 residues long. V was shortened by 7 bases and J by 4 bases, with 11 bases between the two germline ends. CDR3 coding DNA: TGTGCCAGCAACCAGAAACCCGGGGCCAACGTCCTGACTTTC. Protein product: CASNQKPGANVLTF.